One sample yielded the 19 T cell receptor beta chains listed below, sequenced in a study of blood T cell repertoires in COVID-19. Sequenced by immunoSEQ multiplex PCR; TCRdb stores in-frame clones only, minus some. The data show about 87,000 clones, with 90% seen just once and more than 6% held by the top ten. Sequenced input: peripheral blood. The receptors stem from a man younger than 35 with COVID-19, enrolled during active disease.

The chain combines TRBV4-1 with TRBJ1-2; 9 bases are a match to TRBD1. The V gene's germline CDR1 is MGHRA and CDR2 YSYEKL. The CDR3 has 16 amino acids. The ends lost 4 bases at V and 4 bases at J; junction bases unmatched: 10. The CDR3 sequence: CASSRGQGLEGYGYTF. The CDR3 DNA reads TGCGCCAGCAGCCGGGGACAGGGCCTTGAAGGCTATGGCTACACCTTC.

The V call is TRBV11-1, the J call TRBJ1-3, with D possibly TRBD1 on 5 matching bases. Germline CDR1 is SGHAT and CDR2 is FQDESV (reference sequence). Trimming pared 2 bases from V and 4 bases from J, leaving 12 bases between. The CDR3 runs to 15 residues. The CDR3 DNA sequence: TGTGCCAGCAGCTTATGGGGGGAATCAGGAAACACCATATATTTT. This codes for CASSLWGESGNTIYF.

V is TRBV7-2 and J is TRBJ2-7, with D maybe TRBD1 (5 bases). V lost 1 base and J lost 3, with 7 bases in between. Germline assignment: CDR1 SGHTA and CDR2 FQGNSA. The CDR3 extends over 13 amino acids. The CDR3 is CASSLVTDYEQYF. The CDR3 DNA reads as TGTGCCAGCAGCTTAGTGACAGACTACGAGCAGTACTTC. The full variable domain, rest sourced from reference TRBV7-2 and TRBJ2-7, is GAGVSQSPSNKVTEKGKDVELRCDPISGHTALYWYRQSLGQGLEFLIYFQGNSAPDKSGLPSDRFSAERTGGSVSTLTIQRTQQEDSAVYLCASSLVTDYEQYFGPGTRLTVT.

The chain couples TRBV27 to TRBJ2-3; 9 bases agree with TRBD1. From germline, CDR1 is MNHEY and CDR2 SMNVEV (reference sequence). The CDR3 contains 16 residues. Unmatched junction bases numbered 14, after V lost 6 bases and J lost 7 bases. CDR3 in amino acids: CASSWDRVRGTHTQYF. Here the CDR3 DNA reads TGTGCCAGCAGCTGGGACAGGGTCCGAGGGACACATACGCAGTATTTT.

CDR3 in amino acids: CASRGDRGVSYEQYF. The DNA for the CDR3 is TGTGCCAGCAGGGGGGACAGGGGAGTCTCCTACGAGCAGTACTTC. The chain has TRBV6-5 and TRBJ2-7, with 10 bases identical to TRBD1. The V gene's germline CDR1 is MNHEY and CDR2 SVGAGI. Losses at the gene ends were 6 bases for V and 0 bases for J; bases not matched to a gene: 5. The CDR3 sequence is 15 residues long.

The chain is built from TRBV19 and TRBJ1-5; D possibly corresponds to TRBD1 (5 bases). Germline V gene lookup returns CDR1 LNHDA and CDR2 SQIVND (reference sequence). The CDR3 loop spans 14 amino acids. V lost 5 bases to trimming and J lost 6 bases, with 14 bases between them. CDR3 in amino acids: CASSPWGVGQPQHF. The CDR3 coding sequence is TGTGCCAGTAGTCCGTGGGGGGTTGGTCAGCCCCAGCATTTT.

This clone appeared a few times. The chain has TRBV5-6 and TRBJ1-5, with 8 bases aligning to TRBD1. V trimming: 0 bases; J trimming: 4 bases; junction bases outside the gene matches: 3. The CDR3 has 15 residues. Germline CDR1 is SGHDT and CDR2 is YYEEEE. The CDR3 reads CASSLADRENQPQHF. CDR3 DNA: TGTGCCAGCAGCTTGGCGGACAGGGAGAATCAGCCCCAGCATTTT.

The rearrangement links TRBV18 to TRBJ2-2, with D possibly matching TRBD2 (7 bases). This CDR3 is built from 17 residues. V was cut by 3 bases and J by 4 bases, with 18 bases left in between. Germline V gene sequence: CDR1 KGHSH, CDR2 LQKENI. Here the CDR3 DNA reads TGTGCCAGCTCACCGTTCGGGGGGCCGCGGTCCACCGGGGAGCTGTTTTTT. It is translated as CASSPFGGPRSTGELFF.

The J gene is TRBJ2-7, the V gene TRBV9; D is possibly TRBD1 (5 bases). V was clipped by 4 bases and J by 1 base, with 15 bases between them. The CDR3 length is 15 residues. Looked up from germline, CDR1 is SGDLS and CDR2 is YYNGEE. In nucleotides, the CDR3 is TGTGCCAGCAGCCCTCGGCAGGGAAGTTCCTACGAGCAGTACTTC. It yields the protein CASSPRQGSSYEQYF.

The chain employs TRBV2 and TRBJ1-5; D gene uncertain. With 4 bases removed from V and 0 bases from J, the gap between germline ends came to 16 bases. Germline CDR1 is SNHLY and CDR2 is FYNNEI. This CDR3 is 17 amino acids long. The CDR3 is CASSAGGWDYSNQPQHF. CDR3 sequence (DNA): TGTGCCAGCAGTGCAGGCGGGTGGGATTATAGCAATCAGCCCCAGCATTTT.

This clone was recorded only once. The chain uses TRBV29-1 and TRBJ2-7; 11 bases match TRBD2. J lost 0 bases, V lost 2 bases, and 3 bases had no gene match. Per germline, CDR1 SQVTM and CDR2 ANQGSEA. The CDR3 sequence is 15 residues long. The CDR3, as DNA: TGCAGCGTTGAACTAGCGGGAGGACTCTCCTACGAGCAGTACTTC. Its protein product is CSVELAGGLSYEQYF.

This chain uses TRBV5-1 with TRBJ2-7; TRBD1 matches at 7 bases. The CDR3 spans 14 residues. V was clipped by 5 bases and J by 4 bases; unmatched bases: 9. CDR1 is SGHRS and CDR2 is YFSETQ in the germline V gene. The CDR3 reads CASRPGQLFYEQYF. CDR3 nucleotides: TGCGCCAGCAGACCGGGACAGTTGTTTTACGAGCAGTACTTC.

This clone was observed a few times. The chain combines TRBV27 with TRBJ1-5, with TRBD1 identical over 11 bases. After removal of 8 bases from V and 2 bases from J, the junction contained 2 bases not matched to a gene. This CDR3 is built from 14 residues. From germline, CDR1 is MNHEY and CDR2 SMNVEV (reference sequence). DNA of the CDR3: TGTGCCAGCCGGACAGGGGGCGGCAATCAGCCCCAGCATTTT. It specifies CASRTGGGNQPQHF.

This clone was seen a handful of times. The chain employs TRBV11-3 and TRBJ1-1, with D tentatively TRBD1 (6 bases). CDR1 and CDR2 from the germline V gene are SGHNT and YENEEA. The CDR3 is made up of 14 amino acids. V lost 5 bases and J lost 1, with 11 bases in between. The CDR3 nucleotides are TGTGCCAGCAGCCTACAGGGTGGGAACACTGAAGCTTTCTTT. Protein: CASSLQGGNTEAFF.

The chain carries TRBV29-1 and TRBJ1-1; no firm D call. The CDR3 contains 13 residues. CDR1 is SQVTM and CDR2 is ANQGSEA in the germline V gene. Trimming left V 8 bases short and J 6 bases short, with 19 bases between. The CDR3 region is CSIPRREGAEAFF. CDR3 bases: TGCAGCATTCCTAGGAGGGAAGGAGCTGAAGCTTTCTTT.

The chain employs TRBV6-5 and TRBJ1-3, with 9 bases lining up with TRBD1. The trim removed 6 bases at V and 5 bases at J, leaving 5 bases unmatched. Germline assignment: CDR1 MNHEY and CDR2 SVGAGI. CDR3 length: 14 amino acids. This chain's CDR3 is CASRKQGARNTIYF. CDR3 bases: TGTGCCAGCAGAAAACAGGGGGCTAGAAACACCATATATTTT.

This sequence joins TRBV18 and TRBJ2-3; TRBD2 agrees at 12 bases. Unmatched junction bases numbered 1, after V lost 3 bases and J lost 0 bases. The length of the CDR3 is 16 residues. Germline CDR1 KGHSH, CDR2 LQKENI. CDR3 nucleotide sequence: TGTGCCAGCTCACCGACTAGCGGGAGCAGCACAGATACGCAGTATTTT. It encodes CASSPTSGSSTDTQYF.

This clone came up once. The rearrangement uses TRBV28 and TRBJ2-7; 8 bases agree with TRBD1. V dropped 5 bases and J dropped 4; count of bases not matched to a gene: 4. Germline V gene lookup returns CDR1 MDHEN and CDR2 SYDVKM. The CDR3 totals 13 residues. The CDR3 bases are TGTGCCAGCAGTGTGGACAGGGTTTACGAGCAGTACTTC. It translates to CASSVDRVYEQYF.

This clone has only a few counts. V and J are TRBV11-2 and TRBJ2-7; the match to TRBD2 covers 9 bases. Trimming took 2 bases from V and 4 from J; bases not matched to a gene: 6. CDR1 and CDR2 from the germline V gene are SGHAT and FQNNGV. The CDR3 extends over 15 amino acids. The CDR3 DNA follows: TGTGCCAGCAGCTTAATAGCGGGAGTGATTTACGAGCAGTACTTC. Protein sequence: CASSLIAGVIYEQYF. Supplemented by reference TRBV11-2 and TRBJ2-7, the full variable domain reads EAGVAQSPRYKIIEKRQSVAFWCNPISGHATLYWYQQILGQGPKLLIQFQNNGVVDDSQLPKDRFSAERLKGVDSTLKIQPAKLEDSAVYLCASSLIAGVIYEQYFGPGTRLTVT.